Below, 24 T cell receptor beta chains from the same sample are listed, as sequenced in a study of T cells in tumors after PD-1 blockade. Here immunoSEQ multiplex PCR was the method, and the copy in TCRdb shows in-frame clones only, minus some. The sample shows about 60,000 clones, around 72% of them seen only once. Source: PBMCs, taken after anti-PD-1 treatment. The receptors come from a human donor with basal cell carcinoma.

The rearrangement uses TRBV7-8 and TRBJ2-5; D uncertain. Trimming left V 1 base short and J 5 bases short, with 14 bases between. Germline V gene sequence: CDR1 SGHVS, CDR2 FQNEAQ. This CDR3 is built from 15 residues. CDR3 sequence reads: CASSLDGSDGETQYF. CDR3 DNA: TGTGCCAGCAGCTTAGACGGATCAGATGGGGAGACCCAGTACTTC.

This clone was found a few times. The CDR3 region has the DNA TGTGCCAGCAGCCCAAGCGATAGATACGAGCAGTACTTC. Translating it yields CASSPSDRYEQYF. This sequence joins TRBV7-6 and TRBJ2-7; D is undetermined. Germline V CDR1 and CDR2: SGHVS, FNYEAQ. This CDR3 is 13 amino acids long. The V end lost 5 bases, the J end lost 4 bases, and 12 bases lay between the germline ends.

The chain employs TRBV6-5 and TRBJ1-6; 10 bases align to TRBD1. The length of the CDR3 is 15 residues. Germline values: CDR1 MNHEY, CDR2 SVGAGI. J lost 8 bases, V lost 5 bases, and 6 bases had no gene match. The CDR3 DNA follows: TGTGCCAGCAGTAGACAGGGGGCTGGGCATTCACCCCTCCACTTT. Amino acids: CASSRQGAGHSPLHF.

In the case of this clone: Within the sample, other DNA sequences also encode this same CDR3. The rearrangement uses TRBV30 and TRBJ2-3; D might be TRBD1 or TRBD2, each matching 5 bases. There are 13 residues in the CDR3. V shed 3 bases and J shed 0 bases, with 7 bases lying between them. Germline CDR1 is GTSNPN and CDR2 is SVGIG (reference sequence). This CDR3 reads CAWSGASTDTQYF. Written as DNA, the CDR3 is TGTGCCTGGAGCGGGGCTAGCACAGATACGCAGTATTTT.

This chain joins TRBV19 and TRBJ2-5, with TRBD2 matching over 9 bases. The J segment lost 1 base and the V segment lost 5 bases, leaving 11 bases of the junction unmatched. The CDR3 length is 17 residues. Germline CDR1 and CDR2: LNHDA and SQIVND (reference sequence). CDR3 nucleotide sequence: TGTGCCAGTAGTCCTAGGGGTATGCGGGGGGGCCAAGAGACCCAGTACTTC. Translating gives CASSPRGMRGGQETQYF.

The chain couples TRBV28 to TRBJ2-7; D ambiguous. The germline V and J ends were trimmed by 5 bases and 10 bases, with 12 bases remaining between them. The CDR3 consists of 11 residues. CDR1 and CDR2 (germline): MDHEN, SYDVKM. DNA for the CDR3: TGTGCCAGCAGTCCCCACGAGATCCAGTACTTC. Its protein is CASSPHEIQYF.

The chain links TRBV5-6 to TRBJ1-3; possible D gene TRBD1, 5 bases. Germline-derived CDR1 and CDR2 are SGHDT and YYEEEE. V was cut by 0 bases and J by 7 bases, with 8 bases left in between. The length of the CDR3 is 13 residues. For the CDR3, the DNA is TGTGCCAGCAGCTTGGAGGGGCGGAACACCATATATTTT. It specifies CASSLEGRNTIYF.

The chain links TRBV7-8 to TRBJ2-7, with TRBD2 identical over 12 bases. V shed 5 bases, J shed 4 bases, and the junction held 9 bases outside the gene matches. Germline lookup yields CDR1 SGHVS and CDR2 FQNEAQ. This CDR3 has 16 amino acids. The CDR3 bases are TGTGCCAGCAGCACCCGACTAGCGGGGGAATATTACGAGCAGTACTTC. It is translated as CASSTRLAGEYYEQYF.

DNA of the CDR3: TGTGCCAGCTCCGAGGGACTCCTTAACTATGGCTACACCTTC. Translation: CASSEGLLNYGYTF. V is TRBV6-5 and J is TRBJ1-2; a weak D match, TRBD1 (5 bases). Germline assignment: CDR1 MNHEY and CDR2 SVGAGI. This CDR3 has 14 amino acids. Trimming took 8 bases from V and 1 from J, leaving 14 bases between them.

The chain employs TRBV6-4 and TRBJ2-2; TRBD1 aligns across 7 bases. This CDR3 spans 17 amino acids. V was pared by 2 bases and J by 7 bases, with 13 bases of the junction left unmatched. In germline, CDR1 is MRHNA, CDR2 SNTAGT. The CDR3 coding sequence is TGTGCCAGCAGTGACACTTACCGACAGGGCGGGTTCGGGGAGCTGTTTTTT. It encodes CASSDTYRQGGFGELFF.

The rearrangement joins TRBV6-6 to TRBJ2-2; no definite D call. This CDR3 comprises 15 residues. With 3 bases removed from V and 4 bases from J, the gap between germline ends came to 12 bases. Germline loops: CDR1 MNHNY, CDR2 SVGAGI (reference sequence). The CDR3 DNA reads TGTGCCAGCAGTTATGGAACAGTGTCCACCGGGGAGCTGTTTTTT. Its protein is CASSYGTVSTGELFF.

The rearrangement uses TRBV4-2 and TRBJ2-1; 9 nucleotides line up with TRBD2. Germline V gene lookup returns CDR1 LGHNA and CDR2 YNFKEQ. V was pared by 0 bases and J by 10 bases, with 10 bases of the junction left unmatched. The CDR3 is 16 amino acids. This CDR3 reads CASSQDSAGGRGEQFF. CDR3 nucleotide sequence: TGTGCCAGCAGCCAAGATTCTGCGGGGGGGCGGGGAGAGCAGTTCTTC.

V is TRBV12-3 or TRBV12-4 and J is TRBJ1-2; D is unresolved. The CDR3 length is 12 residues. Between the trimmed V and J ends, which lost 6 bases and 7 bases, there was a span of 12 bases. CDR3 DNA sequence: TGTGCCAGCAGGCGAGGCGGGAGTGGCTACACCTTC. Protein product: CASRRGGSGYTF.

The V call is TRBV5-1, the J call TRBJ2-3, with TRBD1 matching over 8 bases. This CDR3 spans 16 amino acids. Germline trimming cut 2 bases from V and 1 base from J; bases unmatched to any gene: 6. Germline lookup yields CDR1 SGHRS and CDR2 YFSETQ. This chain's CDR3 is CASSFRGLQGTDTQYF. CDR3 nucleotide sequence: TGCGCCAGCAGCTTCAGGGGGCTTCAGGGCACAGATACGCAGTATTTT.

The V call is TRBV3-1 (or the pseudogene TRBV3-2), the J call TRBJ2-6; 7 positions agree with TRBD1. The germline V gene has CDR1 LGHDT and CDR2 YNNKEL (reference sequence). The CDR3 length is 15 residues. After removal of 4 bases from V and 4 bases from J, the junction contained 4 bases not matched to a gene. Written as DNA, the CDR3 is TGTGCCAGCAGCCTTAGGGGGCCAGGGGCCAACGTCCTGACTTTC. This encodes CASSLRGPGANVLTF.

This clone was seen a few times. The rearrangement uses TRBV2 and TRBJ1-4, with D tentatively TRBD1 (6 bases). Trimming removed 6 bases at V and 3 bases at J, with 14 bases between. The germline V gene encodes CDR1 SNHLY and CDR2 FYNNEI. The CDR3 sequence is 15 residues long. CDR3 region: CASSSTGISNEKLFF. In DNA form, the CDR3 reads TGTGCCAGCAGCTCCACAGGGATTTCTAATGAAAAACTGTTTTTT.

This clone appeared a few times. The rearrangement links TRBV2 to TRBJ2-5; D unclear. The CDR3 length is 12 residues. Germline V gives CDR1 SNHLY, CDR2 FYNNEI. With 2 bases removed from V and 4 bases from J, the gap between germline ends came to 5 bases. CDR3 nucleotide sequence: TGTGCCAGCAGTGAAATCCTAGAGACCCAGTACTTC. Amino acid sequence: CASSEILETQYF.

V gene TRBV6-4 combines with J gene TRBJ1-2; D call uncertain. The V end was cut by 2 bases, the J end by 6 bases, with 13 bases between. Germline V gives CDR1 MRHNA, CDR2 SNTAGT. The CDR3 totals 14 residues. The chain's CDR3 is CASSDPSGWDGYTF. CDR3 nucleotide sequence: TGTGCCAGCAGTGACCCATCTGGCTGGGATGGCTACACCTTC.

The rearrangement uses TRBV7-8 and TRBJ2-7; D unclear. CDR3 size: 13 residues. V lost 2 bases, J lost 3 bases, and 8 bases lay in between. Germline values: CDR1 SGHVS, CDR2 FQNEAQ. The CDR3 protein is CASSLTQNYEQYF. CDR3 bases: TGTGCCAGCAGCTTAACACAGAACTACGAGCAGTACTTC.

V and J are TRBV19 and TRBJ2-1; TRBD1 aligns across 10 bases. Germline loops: CDR1 LNHDA, CDR2 SQIVND (reference sequence). Losses at the gene ends were 3 bases for V and 3 bases for J; bases not matched to a gene: 2. CDR3 size: 15 residues. CDR3 bases: TGTGCCAGTAGTATGGGACAGGGGAACTACAATGAGCAGTTCTTC. Translation gives CASSMGQGNYNEQFF.

The genes are TRBV10-3 and TRBJ2-4; 8 nucleotides align to TRBD1. The CDR3 is 19 residues long. The V and J ends lost 2 bases and 0 bases, in that order; junction bases with no gene match: 12. Germline V gene data show CDR1 as ENHRY and CDR2 as SYGVKD. CDR3 sequence reads: CAISEDVGQGKLAKNIQYF. The DNA for the CDR3 is TGTGCCATCAGTGAGGATGTCGGACAGGGTAAACTAGCCAAAAACATTCAGTACTTC.

This chain joins TRBV6-5 and TRBJ2-7; D gene ambiguous. V was cut by 6 bases and J by 2 bases, with 8 bases left in between. The CDR3 is 12 residues long. Germline V gene data show CDR1 as MNHEY and CDR2 as SVGAGI. This CDR3 is CASRGFTYEQYF. The CDR3 nucleotides are TGTGCCAGCAGGGGGTTTACCTACGAGCAGTACTTC.

This clone has ten or more counts. The chain links TRBV18 to TRBJ1-1, with 7 bases lining up with TRBD1. The CDR3 has 14 residues. Germline trimming cut 5 bases from V and 5 bases from J; bases unmatched to any gene: 8. From germline, CDR1 is KGHSH and CDR2 LQKENI. Here the CDR3 DNA reads TGTGCCAGCTCATCCACGACAGGGCCTACTGAAGCTTTCTTT. Its protein product is CASSSTTGPTEAFF. Filled out from reference TRBV18 and TRBJ1-1, the complete variable domain reads NAGVMQNPRHLVRRRGQEARLRCSPMKGHSHVYWYRQLPEEGLKFMVYLQKENIIDESGMPKERFSAEFPKEGPSILRIQQVVRGDSAAYFCASSSTTGPTEAFFGQGTRLTVV.

The CDR3 DNA reads as TGTGCCAGTAGGCCAGGGATGGGGATTGGCTACACCTTC. This sequence encodes CASRPGMGIGYTF. The chain uses TRBV19 and TRBJ1-2; D perhaps matches TRBD1 (5 bases). Germline V gene data show CDR1 as LNHDA and CDR2 as SQIVND (reference sequence). Between the trimmed V and J ends, which lost 6 bases and 7 bases, there was a span of 15 bases. The CDR3 covers 13 residues. Together with reference TRBV19 and TRBJ1-2, the CDR3 gives the full variable domain: DGGITQSPKYLFRKEGQNVTLSCEQNLNHDAMYWYRQDPGQGLRLIYYSQIVNDFQKGDIAEGYSVSREKKESFPLTVTSAQKNPTAFYLCASRPGMGIGYTFGSGTRLTVV.